This T cell receptor (beta chain) was captured in a study of CD8+ T cells in alopecia areata. The CDR3 is made up of 15 amino acids. The V end was cut by 5 bases, the J end by 2 bases, with 15 bases between. The germline CDR1 and CDR2 sequences are SGHTA and FQGNSA. The treatment is: oral pan-JAK inhibitor, 5-10 mg twice daily. cDNA prepared by RNA extraction and subsequent reverse transcription served as the template for sequencing. Clones were sequenced by immunoSEQ multiplex PCR, and TCRdb holds only the in-frame ones, with some missing. The sample holds approximately 200,000 clones, around 60% seen once.

The receptor was derived from a human donor with alopecia areata. Sequenced material: CD4+ T cells sorted from blood, taken at week 4, from a patient treated with tofacitinib. The chain carries TRBV7-2 and TRBJ1-1; D may be TRBD1 (5 bases). This chain's CDR3 is CASSRWGRVNTEAFF. The CDR3 DNA is TGTGCCAGCAGCCGGTGGGGCAGAGTAAACACTGAAGCTTTCTTT.